This T cell receptor (beta chain) appears in the sequencing data of a study of blood T cell repertoires in COVID-19. The overall study: Spain, Italy and the United States supplied samples that represented acute and convalescent COVID-19. Sample material is recorded as cDNA or gDNA derived from T cells, B-cell-depleted T cells, or PBMCs.

Per the authors' pipeline: The assay estimated nucleated cells by amplifying reference gene primers. The protocol was immunoSEQ multiplex PCR, while the TCRdb copy is restricted to in-frame clones and leaves out a portion. Clonal size and the V and J genes are those of that table, whereas D and trimming came from the DNA. The sample yields approximately 160,000 clones, almost 85% seen once. This clone was detected once. This TCR came from a man aged 40-49 years who had recovered from COVID-19. The specimen was peripheral blood.

The CDR3 here is CASSYGQGYGGYTF. In DNA, the CDR3 is TGTGCCAGCAGTTACGGACAGGGTTATGGTGGCTACACCTTC. The V call is TRBV6-2 or TRBV6-3, the J call TRBJ1-2; 8 bases are a match to TRBD1. Germline V gives CDR1 MNHEY, CDR2 SVGEGT. The CDR3 length is 14 residues. The V and J ends lost 2 bases and 7 bases, in that order; junction bases with no gene match: 6.